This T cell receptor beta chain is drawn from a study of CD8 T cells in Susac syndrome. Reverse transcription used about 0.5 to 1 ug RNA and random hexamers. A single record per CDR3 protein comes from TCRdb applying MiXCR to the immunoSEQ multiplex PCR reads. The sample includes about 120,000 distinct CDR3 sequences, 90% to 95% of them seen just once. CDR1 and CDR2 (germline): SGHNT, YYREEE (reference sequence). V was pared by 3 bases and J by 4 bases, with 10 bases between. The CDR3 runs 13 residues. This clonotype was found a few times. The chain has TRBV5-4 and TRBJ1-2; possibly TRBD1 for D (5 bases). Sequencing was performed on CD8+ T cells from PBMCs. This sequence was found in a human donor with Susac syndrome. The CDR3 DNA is TGTGCCAGCAGCTCTCGGGACGGCTATGGCTACACCTTC. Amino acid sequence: CASSSRDGYGYTF. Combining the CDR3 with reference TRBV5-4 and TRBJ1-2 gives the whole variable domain ETGVTQSPTHLIKTRGQQVTLRCSSQSGHNTVSWYQQALGQGPQFIFQYYREEENGRGNFPPRFSGLQFPNYSSELNVNALELDDSALYLCASSSRDGYGYTFGSGTRLTVV.